The 17 T cell receptor beta chains presented below share a single source sample, sequenced in a study of cytomegalovirus exposure and HLA in healthy donors. PCR used 60 Vbeta primers and 13 Jbeta primers. The method was immunoSEQ multiplex PCR; TCRdb's version includes in-frame clones alone and lacks a portion of them. The sample holds approximately 170,000 clones; approximately 81% are singletons and the top ten take 1%. The source material was PBMCs. These TCRs come from a boy aged 2 to 9 in good health and CMV-seronegative.

The rearrangement uses TRBV27 and TRBJ2-3; 11 bases agree with TRBD1. With V trimmed by 5 bases and J by 3 bases, 7 bases remained unmatched. The germline V gene encodes CDR1 MNHEY and CDR2 SMNVEV (reference sequence). The CDR3 sequence is 16 residues long. The CDR3 protein is CASSLTGTGGTDTQYF. As DNA, the CDR3 is TGTGCCAGCAGTCTTACCGGGACAGGGGGTACAGATACGCAGTATTTT.

This clone was observed a single time. The rearrangement joins TRBV4-2 to TRBJ1-2; no definite D call. Germline CDR1 LGHNA, CDR2 YNFKEQ. CDR3 length equals 17 residues. Trimming cost V 5 bases and J 4 bases, with 23 bases left between them. The CDR3 protein is CASSASGRVVLSYGYTF. The CDR3 DNA reads TGTGCCAGCAGCGCCAGCGGCAGAGTCGTTCTTTCCTATGGCTACACCTTC.

This sequence joins TRBV7-3 and TRBJ2-1; 7 bases agree with TRBD2. The junction had 15 bases not matched to a gene; V was cut back by 5 bases and J by 2 bases. The length of the CDR3 is 18 residues. Germline CDR1 is SGHTA and CDR2 is FQGTGA. The CDR3 nucleotides are TGTGCCAGCAGCCGCCTGTTGTTGGCGGGGGAGCCCTACAATGAGCAGTTCTTC. This codes for CASSRLLLAGEPYNEQFF.

This clone was found once. The gene calls are TRBV6-6 and TRBJ1-1, with 8 bases matching TRBD1. V lost 0 bases and J lost 2; bases outside the gene matches: 5. The CDR3 is 16 amino acids. Germline assignment: CDR1 MNHNY and CDR2 SVGAGI (reference sequence). For the CDR3, the DNA is TGTGCCAGCAGTTACTCGCCGACAGGGGTAAACACTGAAGCTTTCTTT. This codes for CASSYSPTGVNTEAFF.

The chain uses TRBV4-2 and TRBJ2-1; TRBD2 matches 11 bases. V lost 2 bases, J lost 6 bases, and 6 bases stayed unmatched. The CDR3 length is 16 residues. Germline V gene data show CDR1 as LGHNA and CDR2 as YNFKEQ. The CDR3, as DNA: TGTGCCAGCAGCCAACCGCTAGCGGGAGGAGGCAATGAGCAGTTCTTC. Translating it yields CASSQPLAGGGNEQFF.

The chain carries TRBV6-5 and TRBJ2-3, with unresolved D. Trimming cost V 2 bases and J 2 bases, with 8 bases left between them. The CDR3 is made up of 14 amino acids. The germline CDR1 and CDR2 sequences are MNHEY and SVGAGI. CDR3 loop: CASSYIQSTDTQYF. For the CDR3, the DNA is TGTGCCAGCAGTTACATCCAGTCCACAGATACGCAGTATTTT.

This clone appeared a single time. The same CDR3 can be traced to other DNA sequences in this sample. This sequence joins TRBV6-5 and TRBJ2-3, with D uncertain. The V end lost 7 bases, the J end lost 1 base, and 3 bases lay between the germline ends. Germline-derived CDR1 and CDR2 are MNHEY and SVGAGI. The CDR3 sequence is 11 residues long. The CDR3 here is CASTGTDTQYF. In DNA form, the CDR3 reads TGTGCCAGCACGGGCACAGATACGCAGTATTTT.

The chain has TRBV6-4 and TRBJ1-1; 7 bases are a match to TRBD1. The junction had 8 bases not matched to a gene; V was cut back by 3 bases and J by 4 bases. The germline V gene encodes CDR1 MRHNA and CDR2 SNTAGT. The CDR3 has 15 amino acids. In DNA, the CDR3 is TGTGCCAGCAGTGAGTCCGTTACAGGGGCCACTGAAGCTTTCTTT. This sequence encodes CASSESVTGATEAFF.

V usage is TRBV9 and J usage is TRBJ2-7; D unresolved. This CDR3 contains 13 residues. Germline CDR1 is SGDLS and CDR2 is YYNGEE. V lost 4 bases and J lost 4, with 12 bases in between. The CDR3 DNA follows: TGTGCCAGCAGCCCGAGTACTACTTACGAGCAGTACTTC. This encodes CASSPSTTYEQYF.

The rearrangement uses TRBV2 and TRBJ2-7; tentatively, D is TRBD1 (6 bases). CDR3 size: 11 residues. Germline V gives CDR1 SNHLY, CDR2 FYNNEI. V lost 8 bases, J lost 6 bases, and 11 bases lay in between. Here the CDR3 reads CASHTGPEQYF. The DNA of the CDR3 is TGTGCCAGCCATACAGGGCCCGAGCAGTACTTC.

In DNA, the CDR3 is TGTGCCAGCAGCCCCCAAACCGGGACAGGGAACTATGGCTACACCTTC. It yields the protein CASSPQTGTGNYGYTF. The chain combines TRBV9 with TRBJ1-2; 9 bases map to TRBD1. Looked up from germline, CDR1 is SGDLS and CDR2 is YYNGEE. CDR3 length: 16 residues. V lost 4 bases, J lost 2 bases, and 9 bases stayed unmatched. The full variable domain, rest sourced from reference TRBV9 and TRBJ1-2, is DSGVTQTPKHLITATGQRVTLRCSPRSGDLSVYWYQQSLDQGLQFLIQYYNGEERAKGNILERFSAQQFPDLHSELNLSSLELGDSALYFCASSPQTGTGNYGYTFGSGTRLTVV.

The gene calls are TRBV2 and TRBJ2-1; TRBD2 might be the D (7 bases). The CDR3 has 16 residues. Trimming took 4 bases from V and 7 from J, leaving 20 bases between them. In germline, CDR1 is SNHLY, CDR2 FYNNEI. The CDR3 sequence: CASSVGGVSPVNEQFF. The DNA for the CDR3 is TGTGCCAGCAGTGTAGGGGGGGTTTCGCCAGTGAATGAGCAGTTCTTC. The whole variable domain, filled in from reference TRBV2 and TRBJ2-1, reads EPEVTQTPSHQVTQMGQEVILRCVPISNHLYFYWYRQILGQKVEFLVSFYNNEISEKSEIFDDQFSVERPDGSNFTLKIRSTKLEDSAMYFCASSVGGVSPVNEQFFGPGTRLTVL.

V usage is TRBV18 and J usage is TRBJ2-3, with D maybe TRBD2 (7 bases). V was trimmed by 2 bases and J by 6 bases, leaving 12 bases between them. Germline V gene sequence: CDR1 KGHSH, CDR2 LQKENI. There are 14 residues in the CDR3. Here the CDR3 DNA reads TGTGCCAGCTCACCAGCGGGGGCCGGGGATACGCAGTATTTT. Amino acids: CASSPAGAGDTQYF.

The chain has TRBV4-1 and TRBJ2-7; 7 positions match TRBD1. The CDR3 contains 18 residues. In germline, CDR1 is MGHRA, CDR2 YSYEKL. The junction had 14 bases not matched to a gene; V was cut back by 3 bases and J by 0 bases. The chain's CDR3 is CASSQPEVGGDVSYEQYV. The CDR3 DNA follows: TGCGCCAGCAGCCAGCCGGAGGTAGGGGGCGACGTCTCCTACGAGCAGTACGTC.

V usage is TRBV30 and J usage is TRBJ1-6, with 7 nucleotides matching TRBD1. This CDR3 region has 15 residues. After removal of 3 bases from V and 7 bases from J, the junction contained 9 bases not matched to a gene. The germline CDR1 and CDR2 sequences are GTSNPN and SVGIG (reference sequence). The CDR3 sequence: CAWRKGGAGNSPLHF. CDR3 nucleotide sequence: TGTGCCTGGAGAAAAGGGGGCGCGGGGAATTCACCCCTCCACTTT.

The chain carries TRBV6-1 and TRBJ1-1, with D possibly TRBD1 on 5 matching bases. CDR1 and CDR2 (germline): MNHNS, SASEGT. The length of the CDR3 is 14 residues. V lost 4 bases to trimming and J lost 4 bases, with 13 bases between them. The CDR3 spells CASSAAGTATEAFF. The CDR3 DNA is TGTGCCAGCAGTGCCGCGGGGACGGCCACTGAAGCTTTCTTT.

Notes on this clone: Relative to the germline gene, one junction end is altered; a read error may explain this. V and J are TRBV7-9 and TRBJ2-4; a weak D match, TRBD1 (5 bases). Germline assignment: CDR1 SEHNR and CDR2 FQNEAQ (reference sequence). CDR3 length: 14 amino acids. The CDR3 region has the DNA TGTTCCAGCAGCCCCCCAGGACAAGGGGACATTCAGTACTTC. The encoded protein is CSSSPPGQGDIQYF.